This TCR beta chain was sequenced during a study of cytomegalovirus exposure and HLA in healthy donors. Overall study: Within an early data release were roughly 83 million unique TCRs drawn from HLA-typed donors. Whole-study results and caveats: Apparent HLA restriction characterized most CMV-associated TCR beta chains in a later analysis.

Looked up from germline, CDR1 is LNHDA and CDR2 is SQIVND (reference sequence). Ends included, the CDR3 has 13 residues. Of note for this clone: As yet, its antigen is unknown. The DNA is left out, because the CDR3 cannot be placed on it with certainty; the CDR3 is given as TCRdb lists it.

With 60 Vbeta and 13 Jbeta primers, the PCR was carried out. Produced via immunoSEQ multiplex PCR; TCRdb's table is partial and in-frame only. Found here are under 250,000 clones, roughly 80% of them singletons; the top ten hold 1.7%. Sequenced sample: PBMCs. The chain links TRBV19 to TRBJ1-5. This TCR was recovered from a man aged 50 or older in good health and CMV-seronegative. CDR3 sequence reads: CASTSGGFQPQHF.